The 12 T cell receptor beta chains listed next were all sequenced from one sample in a study of identical twins. One entry per CDR3 protein, called by TCRdb with MiXCR from the 5' RACE reads. The table includes 1.5 million to 2 million distinct CDR3 sequences, around a third detected once. Input material: cord blood. The receptors originated from a newborn girl in good health.

In this sample, this clonotype turned up a few times. The chain combines TRBV5-6 with TRBJ2-4; D may be TRBD1 (7 bases). The better agreement between TRBJ2-7 and the DNA end casts doubt on the J call. CDR1 is SGHDT and CDR2 is YYEEEE in the germline V gene. CDR3 length: 15 amino acids. For the CDR3, the DNA is TGTGCCAGCAGCGTGGACAGGAGGGTTGACTACGAGCAGTACTTC. Its translation is CASSVDRRVDYEQYF.

This clonotype was observed many times. The chain has TRBV29-1 and TRBJ1-2; no definite D call. The CDR3 loop spans 15 amino acids. The germline V and J ends were trimmed by 0 bases and 5 bases, with 16 bases remaining between them. The V gene's germline CDR1 is SQVTM and CDR2 ANQGSEA. The CDR3, as DNA: TGCAGCGTTGAAGATGTCGCTCAGTATCCTTATGGCTACACCTTC. Amino acid sequence: CSVEDVAQYPYGYTF.

Remarks on this clonotype: It may be a read error: a sequence one base away is much more abundant. J is TRBJ2-3 and V is TRBV29-1; D not certain. CDR1 is SQVTM, CDR2 ANQGSEA, per germline. The CDR3 is made up of 14 amino acids. The ends were cut back, 4 bases at V and 1 base at J, with 12 bases in the middle. In nucleotides, the CDR3 is TGCAGCGTTGGAGCTTATTACGGCACAGATACGCAGTATTTT. Its translation: CSVGAYYGTDTQYF.

Only a few counts were recorded for this clonotype. The chain links TRBV11-2 to TRBJ2-3, with D possibly TRBD2 on 5 matching bases. V gave up 3 bases and J gave up 2 bases, with 9 bases separating them. The CDR3 runs 14 residues. The germline CDR1 and CDR2 sequences are SGHAT and FQNNGV. The CDR3 coding sequence is TGTGCCAGCAGCTTCGGGGTCTACACAGATACGCAGTATTTT. Translation gives CASSFGVYTDTQYF. Looking up the rest from reference TRBV11-2 and TRBJ2-3 gives the full variable domain: EAGVAQSPRYKIIEKRQSVAFWCNPISGHATLYWYQQILGQGPKLLIQFQNNGVVDDSQLPKDRFSAERLKGVDSTLKIQPAKLEDSAVYLCASSFGVYTDTQYFGPGTRLTVL.

This clonotype showed up just a few times. V gene TRBV11-2 combines with J gene TRBJ2-4, with D perhaps TRBD1 (6 bases). V lost 1 base and J 0 bases, leaving 19 bases between the germline ends. The CDR3 loop spans 19 amino acids. Germline loops: CDR1 SGHAT, CDR2 FQNNGV. The CDR3 DNA reads TGTGCCAGCAGCTTAGGAGTGAGGGGGTACCGGGAAGCCAAAAACATTCAGTACTTC. Translation gives CASSLGVRGYREAKNIQYF.

The V gene is TRBV20-1, the J gene TRBJ1-6; D perhaps matches TRBD1 (6 bases). From germline, CDR1 is DFQATT and CDR2 SNEGSKA (reference sequence). This CDR3 region has 13 residues. The V and J ends lost 1 base and 9 bases respectively, with 10 bases between them. The CDR3 reads CSARGGLGSPLHF. CDR3 nucleotide sequence: TGCAGTGCTAGAGGGGGGCTGGGTTCACCCCTCCACTTT.

V and J are TRBV28 and TRBJ1-4, with TRBD1 identical over 7 bases. The CDR3 is 14 residues long. V shed 3 bases and J 8 bases; nucleotides not matched to a gene: 6. The germline gives CDR1 MDHEN, CDR2 SYDVKM. This CDR3 reads CASSFKGAREKLFF. CDR3 DNA: TGTGCCAGCAGTTTTAAGGGGGCGAGGGAAAAACTGTTTTTT.

This clonotype was seen a few times. The genes are TRBV30 and TRBJ1-2; no firm D call. The CDR3 contains 14 residues. V dropped 2 bases and J dropped 1 base, with 11 bases sitting between them. The V gene's germline CDR1 is GTSNPN and CDR2 SVGIG (reference sequence). Here the CDR3 DNA reads TGTGCCTGGAGTAGGGCAGGCCTTAACTATGGCTACACCTTC. Amino acid sequence: CAWSRAGLNYGYTF.

This chain uses TRBV12-3 or TRBV12-4 with TRBJ2-1; 10 positions agree with TRBD2. The trim removed 7 bases at V and 9 bases at J, leaving 12 bases unmatched. This CDR3 spans 15 amino acids. The CDR3 DNA sequence: TGTGCCAGCATCTCAGGGCCTAGCGGGGGCGGTGAGCAGTTCTTC. This codes for CASISGPSGGGEQFF.

In DNA form, the CDR3 reads TGTGCCAGCAGCCAGTCTCGGACCTCCGAGCAGTACTTC. Translation: CASSQSRTSEQYF. The chain employs TRBV3-1 and TRBJ2-5; D is undetermined. Matching the DNA end better, TRBJ2-7 makes the J call doubtful. The CDR3 totals 13 residues. Germline loops: CDR1 LGHDT, CDR2 YNNKEL (reference sequence).

This clonotype was counted many times. The chain combines TRBV12-3 or TRBV12-4 with TRBJ1-2; D remains unclear. The CDR3 loop spans 13 amino acids. V dropped 2 bases and J dropped 4 bases, with 8 bases sitting between them. The chain's CDR3 is CASSLPGTYGYTF. CDR3 nucleotides: TGTGCCAGCAGTTTACCAGGAACCTATGGCTACACCTTC.

The J gene is TRBJ2-5, the V gene TRBV12-3 or TRBV12-4; D remains ambiguous. The length of the CDR3 is 14 residues. Trimming pared 4 bases from V and 5 bases from J, leaving 14 bases between. CDR3 DNA sequence: TGTGCCAGCAGTTGGAAAAAACTACGGGAGACCCAGTACTTC. Encoded protein: CASSWKKLRETQYF.